The clone carrying this T cell receptor (beta chain) has only a few counts. The antigen remains undetermined. This record belongs to a study of post-analysis software for immune sequencing data. The CDR3 is 20 amino acids. Germline assignment: CDR1 WSHSY and CDR2 SAAADI. The ends lost 6 bases at V and 10 bases at J; junction bases unmatched: 25. The TCR beta cDNA libraries carried unique molecular identifiers. TCRdb used MiXCR to reprocess the PCR reads, holding one entry per CDR3 protein. The profile covers 600,000 to 750,000 distinct CDR3 sequences, with over 45% appearing a single time and around 11% taken by the ten largest. Study results and caveats: In patients, TRBV5-6, TRBV5-1 and TRBV20-1 belonged to roughly 5 TRBV segments found more frequently than in controls.

Sequencing was carried out using blood. The V call is TRBV10-2, the J call TRBJ1-6; 9 nucleotides match TRBD1. The clonotype originates from a girl under 10 years old with multiple sclerosis. The CDR3 sequence: CASSVPGQGSVPGRKSPLHF. The DNA of the CDR3 is TGCGCCAGCAGCGTCCCGGGACAGGGTTCGGTCCCCGGGCGCAAGTCACCCCTCCACTTT.